The rows below give T cell receptor beta chains drawn from one sample of a study of low-dose radiotherapy and immunotherapy resistance in tumors. TCRdb reanalysed the reads using MiXCR and keeps one entry per CDR3 protein. The sample lists tens of thousands of distinct CDR3 sequences, more than 7.5% occurring once. The starting material was PBMCs, obtained before treatment. The receptors originated from a male donor with prostate cancer. The CDR3 runs from the conserved cysteine through the conserved F or W. Each record gives: J gene, D gene, V gene, clone size, CDR3 protein, CDR3 DNA. The D gene is left open where the match is weak. Size is omitted from some rows. Given values are once, few, many or a class for expanded clones.

TRBJ2-3,.,TRBV18,many,CASSPVSTDTQYF,TGTGCCAGCTCACCGGTCAGCACAGATACGCAGTATTTT
TRBJ2-7,TRBD2,TRBV7-7,many,CASSLRGVSGSIGTYEQYF,TGTGCCAGCAGCTTACGCGGAGTTAGCGGGAGTATTGGGACCTACGAGCAGTACTTC
TRBJ2-2,.,TRBV5-1,many,CASSLGGTGELFF,TGCGCCAGCAGCTTGGGCGGCACCGGGGAGCTGTTTTTT
TRBJ2-5,.,TRBV28,.,CASRIHGETQYF,TGTGCCAGCAGGATCCATGGGGAGACCCAGTACTTC
TRBJ2-1,.,TRBV18,many,CASSPLESRGEQFF,TGTGCCAGCTCACCATTAGAGAGCAGGGGTGAGCAGTTCTTC
TRBJ1-6,.,TRBV10-3,many,CAISERENSPLHF,TGTGCCATCAGTGAGCGGGAAAATTCACCCCTCCACTTT
TRBJ2-1,.,TRBV2,many,CASSEVGRSYNEQFF,TGTGCCAGCAGTGAGGTCGGGCGCTCCTACAATGAGCAGTTCTTC
TRBJ2-1,.,TRBV12-3/TRBV12-4,many,CASSTGTPEQFF,TGTGCCAGCAGTACCGGGACTCCTGAGCAGTTCTTC
TRBJ2-7,TRBD2,TRBV27,.,CASSFLAGGSSYEQYF,TGTGCCAGCAGTTTTCTTGCGGGAGGGTCTTCTTACGAGCAGTACTTC
TRBJ2-7,TRBD1,TRBV20-1,many,CSVPGQHYEQYF,TGCAGTGTGCCGGGACAGCACTACGAGCAGTACTTC
TRBJ2-5,.,TRBV28,many,CASSWGALETQYF,TGTGCCAGCAGTTGGGGGGCTTTGGAGACCCAGTACTTC
TRBJ2-1,TRBD2,TRBV13,.,CASSEAGGTYNEQLF,TGTGCCAGCAGTGAAGCGGGGGGGACCTACAATGAGCAGCTCTTC
TRBJ2-1,.,TRBV6-2/TRBV6-3,many,CASRAASGGPYNEQFF,TGTGCCAGCAGGGCAGCCAGCGGCGGTCCCTACAATGAGCAGTTCTTC
TRBJ2-1,TRBD2,TRBV7-9,many,CASSPGLAGVRKFF,TGTGCCAGCAGCCCGGGACTAGCGGGAGTCCGCAAGTTCTTC
TRBJ2-1,TRBD2,TRBV5-5,many,CASRREADRKYNEQFF,TGTGCCAGCAGGCGGGAGGCCGATCGGAAATACAATGAGCAGTTCTTC
TRBJ1-4,TRBD1,TRBV5-7,many,CASSEGQGDTNEKLFF,TGTGCCAGCAGCGAAGGACAGGGGGACACTAATGAAAAACTGTTTTTT
TRBJ2-3,.,TRBV7-8,many,CATGSSTDTQYF,TGTGCCACGGGATCGAGCACAGATACGCAGTATTTT
TRBJ1-5,TRBD1,TRBV7-2,many,CASSLGQGPSNQPQHF,TGTGCCAGCAGCTTAGGACAGGGTCCGAGCAATCAGCCCCAGCATTTT
TRBJ2-5,TRBD1,TRBV5-5,many,CASSLTGGEETQYF,TGTGCCAGCAGCCTCACAGGGGGCGAAGAGACCCAGTACTTC
TRBJ2-3,.,TRBV7-2,many,CASTFGRSRGQDTQYF,TGTGCCAGCACCTTCGGGCGGTCAAGAGGCCAAGATACGCAGTATTTT
TRBJ1-5,.,TRBV9,many,CASSPSGEGQPQHF,TGTGCCAGCAGCCCTAGTGGTGAGGGTCAGCCCCAGCATTTT
TRBJ1-6,.,TRBV7-2,many,CASSLGQANNSPLHF,TGTGCCAGCAGCTTAGGACAGGCGAATAATTCACCCCTCCACTTT
TRBJ2-5,.,TRBV21-1,few,CASSKDNSGEETQYF,TGTGCCAGCAGCAAAGATAATAGTGGGGAAGAGACCCAGTACTTC
TRBJ2-1,TRBD2,TRBV28,.,CASNPISGWGEQFF,TGTGCCAGCAACCCGATTAGCGGGTGGGGTGAGCAGTTCTTC
TRBJ1-1,.,TRBV7-2,many,CASSSDRNTEAFF,TGTGCCAGCAGCTCGGACAGGAACACTGAAGCTTTCTTT
TRBJ1-1,.,TRBV29-1,many,CSAVQIMNTEAFF,TGCAGCGCTGTTCAGATCATGAACACTGAAGCTTTCTTT
TRBJ2-1,.,TRBV10-3,many,CAISESVTNEQFF,TGTGCCATCAGTGAGTCGGTTACAAATGAGCAGTTCTTC
TRBJ2-7,.,TRBV29-1,many,CSVDDRYEQYF,TGCAGCGTTGATGACAGATACGAGCAGTACTTC
TRBJ1-1,.,TRBV2,many,CASSSRGGEAFF,TGTGCCAGCAGTTCTAGGGGGGGTGAAGCTTTCTTT
TRBJ1-2,.,TRBV19,many,CASSIRTGYTF,TGTGCCAGTAGTATAAGAACCGGCTACACCTTC
TRBJ2-1,TRBD2,TRBV5-1,few,CASSLEGFSGRWNNEQFF,TGCGCCAGCAGCTTGGAGGGGTTTAGCGGGAGATGGAACAATGAGCAGTTCTTC
TRBJ2-1,TRBD2,TRBV7-3,.,CASSWEGRNEQFF,TGTGCCAGCAGCTGGGAGGGCCGGAATGAGCAGTTCTTC
TRBJ2-7,TRBD1,TRBV6-6,.,CASSFSPIGQGVEEQYF,TGTGCCAGCAGTTTCTCTCCGATAGGACAGGGGGTTGAAGAGCAGTACTTC
TRBJ2-7,.,TRBV29-1,many,CSVRSAGEQYF,TGCAGCGTTAGGTCAGCGGGCGAGCAGTACTTC
TRBJ2-7,TRBD2,TRBV12-3/TRBV12-4,many,CASSGGILADSYEQYF,TGTGCCAGCAGTGGGGGGATTCTAGCGGATTCCTACGAGCAGTACTTC
TRBJ1-5,.,TRBV19,many,CASSIRPPTDSNQPQHF,TGTGCCAGTAGTATTCGCCCCCCGACGGATAGCAATCAGCCCCAGCATTTT
TRBJ1-1,.,TRBV6-1,many,CASSVENTEAFF,TGTGCCAGCAGTGTGGAGAACACTGAAGCTTTCTTT
TRBJ2-5,TRBD2,TRBV7-8,.,CASSTWGGQETQYF,TGTGCCAGCAGCACTTGGGGGGGCCAAGAGACCCAGTACTTC
TRBJ1-3,.,TRBV6-1,many,CASRLTLNGNTIYF,TGTGCCAGCAGACTTACACTAAATGGAAACACCATATATTTT
TRBJ2-7,TRBD1,TRBV20-1,many,CSACRDRGSYEQYF,TGCAGTGCTTGCCGGGACAGGGGATCCTACGAGCAGTACTTC
TRBJ2-1,TRBD1,TRBV6-5,many,CASSYSRTGRQFF,TGTGCCAGCAGTTACTCCCGGACAGGCCGGCAGTTCTTC
TRBJ2-3,.,TRBV5-1,many,CASSPKAQATDTQYF,TGCGCCAGCAGCCCAAAGGCACAGGCCACAGATACGCAGTATTTT